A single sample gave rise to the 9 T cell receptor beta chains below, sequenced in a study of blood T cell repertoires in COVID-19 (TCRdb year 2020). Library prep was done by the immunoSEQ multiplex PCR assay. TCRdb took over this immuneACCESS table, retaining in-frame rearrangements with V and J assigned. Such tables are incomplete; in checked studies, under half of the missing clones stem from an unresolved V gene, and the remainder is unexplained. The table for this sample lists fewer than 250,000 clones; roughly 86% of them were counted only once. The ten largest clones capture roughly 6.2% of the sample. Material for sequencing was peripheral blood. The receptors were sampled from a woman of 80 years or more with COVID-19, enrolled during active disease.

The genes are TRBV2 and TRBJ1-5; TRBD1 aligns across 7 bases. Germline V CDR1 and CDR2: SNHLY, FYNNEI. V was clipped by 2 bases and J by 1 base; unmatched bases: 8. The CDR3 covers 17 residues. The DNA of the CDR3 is TGTGCCAGCAGTGAAAAGGGGGCTATGGGGAGCAATCAGCCCCAGCATTTT. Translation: CASSEKGAMGSNQPQHF. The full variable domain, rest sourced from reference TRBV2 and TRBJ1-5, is EPEVTQTPSHQVTQMGQEVILRCVPISNHLYFYWYRQILGQKVEFLVSFYNNEISEKSEIFDDQFSVERPDGSNFTLKIRSTKLEDSAMYFCASSEKGAMGSNQPQHFGDGTRLSIL.

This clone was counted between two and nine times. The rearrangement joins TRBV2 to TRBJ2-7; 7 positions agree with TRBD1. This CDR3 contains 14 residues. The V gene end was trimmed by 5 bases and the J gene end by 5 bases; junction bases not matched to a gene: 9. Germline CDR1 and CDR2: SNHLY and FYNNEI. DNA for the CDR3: TGTGCCAGCAGTCCCCTGAGGGGGCTTAACGAGCAGTACTTC. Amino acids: CASSPLRGLNEQYF.

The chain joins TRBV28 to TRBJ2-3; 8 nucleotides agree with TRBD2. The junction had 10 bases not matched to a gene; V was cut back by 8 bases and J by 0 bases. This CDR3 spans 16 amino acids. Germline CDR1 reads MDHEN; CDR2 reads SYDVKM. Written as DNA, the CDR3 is TGTGCCAGCCAGCGGGGGCTCTATTCTAGCACAGATACGCAGTATTTT. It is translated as CASQRGLYSSTDTQYF.

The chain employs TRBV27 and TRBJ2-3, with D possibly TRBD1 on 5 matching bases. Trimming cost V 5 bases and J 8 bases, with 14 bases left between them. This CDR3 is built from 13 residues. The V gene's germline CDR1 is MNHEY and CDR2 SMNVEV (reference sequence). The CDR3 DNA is TGTGCCAGCAGTCCCCCCCAGGGCCGTACGCAGTATTTT. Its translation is CASSPPQGRTQYF.

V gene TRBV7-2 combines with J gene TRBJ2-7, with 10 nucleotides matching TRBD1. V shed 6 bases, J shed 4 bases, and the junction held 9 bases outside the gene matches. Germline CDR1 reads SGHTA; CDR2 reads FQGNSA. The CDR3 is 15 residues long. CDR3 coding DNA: TGTGCCAGCAGTTCAGACGGGACAGGGGCATACGAGCAGTACTTC. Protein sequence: CASSSDGTGAYEQYF.

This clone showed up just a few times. CDR3 sequence: CASSQAAGWADTQYF. DNA of the CDR3: TGTGCCAGCAGCCAAGCGGCGGGGTGGGCAGATACGCAGTATTTT. V is TRBV14 and J is TRBJ2-3, with a weak D call TRBD2 (6 bases). V gave up 1 base and J gave up 4 bases, with 12 bases separating them. Germline V CDR1 and CDR2: SGHDN, FVKESK. The CDR3 is 15 residues long. The variable domain in full, with the rest retrieved from reference TRBV14 and TRBJ2-3, is EAGVTQFPSHSVIEKGQTVTLRCDPISGHDNLYWYRRVMGKEIKFLLHFVKESKQDESGMPNNRFLAERTGGTYSTLKVQPAELEDSGVYFCASSQAAGWADTQYFGPGTRLTVL.

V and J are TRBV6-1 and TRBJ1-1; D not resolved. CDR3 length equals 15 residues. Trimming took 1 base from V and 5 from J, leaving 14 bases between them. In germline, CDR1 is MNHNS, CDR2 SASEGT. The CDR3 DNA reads TGTGCCAGCAGTGAAGGGACTCTAGGTAAGACTGAAGCTTTCTTT. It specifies CASSEGTLGKTEAFF.

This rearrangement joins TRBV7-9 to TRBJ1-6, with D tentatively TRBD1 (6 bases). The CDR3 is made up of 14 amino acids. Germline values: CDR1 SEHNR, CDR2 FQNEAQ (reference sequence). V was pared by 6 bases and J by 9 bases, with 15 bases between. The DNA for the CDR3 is TGTGCCAGCAGAGCTACAGGGAAAGCTTCACCCCTCCACTTT. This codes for CASRATGKASPLHF.

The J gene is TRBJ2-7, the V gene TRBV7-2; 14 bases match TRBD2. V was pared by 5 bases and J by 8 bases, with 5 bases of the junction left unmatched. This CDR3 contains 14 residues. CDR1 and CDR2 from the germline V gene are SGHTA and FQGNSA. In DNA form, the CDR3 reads TGTGCCAGCAGCGTACGGACTAGCGGGGGGCAGCAGTACTTC. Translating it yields CASSVRTSGGQQYF.